The 16 T cell receptor beta chains below come from one sample, sequenced in a study of blood T cell repertoires in COVID-19. Clones were read by immunoSEQ multiplex PCR, and TCRdb kept only the in-frame ones, dropping some. The sample lists 350,000 to 450,000 clones, approximately 93% occurring once. The sequenced sample was PBMCs or T cells enriched from blood (not recorded which). These receptors originate from a woman in her 40s who had been exposed to COVID-19.

The chain joins TRBV19 to TRBJ1-5; D uncertain. In germline, CDR1 is LNHDA, CDR2 SQIVND (reference sequence). The CDR3 covers 16 residues. With 0 bases removed from V and 2 bases from J, the gap between germline ends came to 11 bases. This CDR3 is CASSIERPIGNQPQHF. The CDR3 coding sequence is TGTGCCAGTAGTATAGAGCGGCCCATAGGCAATCAGCCCCAGCATTTT.

CDR3 amino acids: CATSRNRGLANTGELFF. In DNA, the CDR3 is TGTGCCACCAGCAGAAACAGGGGACTCGCGAACACCGGGGAGCTGTTTTTT. V usage is TRBV15 and J usage is TRBJ2-2; perhaps TRBD1 as D (7 bases). The CDR3 has 17 residues. Trimming removed 2 bases from V and 0 bases from J, with 13 bases in between. In germline, CDR1 is LNHNV, CDR2 YYDKDF (reference sequence).

The chain uses TRBV7-3 and TRBJ1-1; TRBD1 agrees at 7 bases. V gave up 5 bases and J gave up 6 bases; unmatched junction bases: 12. Germline V CDR1 and CDR2: SGHTA, FQGTGA. The CDR3 sequence is 15 residues long. CDR3 sequence (DNA): TGTGCCAGCAGCCCCAGTGTAGGGGGCCAGGCTGAAGCTTTCTTT. It yields the protein CASSPSVGGQAEAFF.

The rearrangement uses TRBV18 and TRBJ2-1; 9 bases fit TRBD2. This CDR3 spans 15 amino acids. The ends lost 3 bases at V and 3 bases at J; junction bases unmatched: 3. Looked up from germline, CDR1 is KGHSH and CDR2 is LQKENI. CDR3 in amino acids: CASSPPSGDYNEQFF. CDR3 nucleotide sequence: TGTGCCAGCTCACCGCCTAGCGGGGACTACAATGAGCAGTTCTTC.

The chain combines TRBV30 with TRBJ1-2; D is uncertain. Trimming cost V 0 bases and J 8 bases, with 13 bases left between them. Germline CDR1 reads GTSNPN; CDR2 reads SVGIG (reference sequence). CDR3 length: 13 amino acids. CDR3 loop: CAWSVNRVQGYTF. The CDR3 DNA reads TGTGCCTGGAGTGTTAACAGAGTTCAGGGCTACACCTTC. The whole variable domain, filled in from reference TRBV30 and TRBJ1-2, reads SQTIHQWPATLVQPVGSPLSLECTVEGTSNPNLYWYRQAAGRGLQLLFYSVGIGQISSEVPQNLSASRPQDRQFILSSKKLLLSDSGFYLCAWSVNRVQGYTFGSGTRLTVV.

The chain uses TRBV23-1 and TRBJ2-3; 9 bases align to TRBD2. TRBV23-1 qualifies as an ORF whose function is uncertain. The CDR3 is 17 amino acids. V lost 8 bases, J lost 2 bases, and 14 bases stayed unmatched. CDR3 sequence (DNA): TGCGCCAGCGGTAACGGGAAAGCGGGGGGATCCACAGATACGCAGTATTTT. It is translated as CASGNGKAGGSTDTQYF.

The chain uses TRBV4-2 and TRBJ2-7; possible D gene TRBD2, 5 bases. The CDR3 is 15 residues long. V lost 1 base, J lost 4 bases, and 14 bases lay in between. Germline V gene lookup returns CDR1 LGHNA and CDR2 YNFKEQ. The CDR3 DNA follows: TGTGCCAGCAGCCAAGGACGGGGTGAGGGTTACGAGCAGTACTTC. This codes for CASSQGRGEGYEQYF.

This clone was counted a few times. The genes are TRBV5-1 and TRBJ1-1; no clear D gene. This CDR3 contains 13 residues. Trimming cost V 3 bases and J 3 bases, with 9 bases left between them. From germline, CDR1 is SGHRS and CDR2 YFSETQ. The CDR3 nucleotides read TGCGCCAGCAGCTCGGGATTTGACACTGAAGCTTTCTTT. Translating it yields CASSSGFDTEAFF.

CDR3 DNA: TGTGCCAGCAGCGTAGTCCCATCCTATGGCTACACCTTC. Its translation is CASSVVPSYGYTF. The chain couples TRBV9 to TRBJ1-2; D unclear. The germline gives CDR1 SGDLS, CDR2 YYNGEE. CDR3 length: 13 amino acids. Trimming pared 0 bases from V and 4 bases from J, leaving 7 bases between.

The chain joins TRBV7-9 to TRBJ2-1; D call uncertain. Trimming removed 1 base from V and 4 bases from J, with 5 bases in between. This CDR3 region has 13 residues. The germline V gene has CDR1 SEHNR and CDR2 FQNEAQ (reference sequence). Here the CDR3 reads CASSLGLYNEQFF. Written as DNA, the CDR3 is TGTGCCAGCAGCTTAGGACTTTACAATGAGCAGTTCTTC.

This clone showed up just once. This chain's CDR3 is CASSPPPTGRAEAFF. CDR3 DNA sequence: TGTGCCAGCTCACCACCTCCGACAGGGCGGGCTGAAGCTTTCTTT. This chain connects TRBV18 to TRBJ1-1, with 7 positions matching TRBD1. The V and J ends lost 0 bases and 6 bases, in that order; junction bases with no gene match: 7. Germline CDR1 and CDR2: KGHSH and LQKENI. The CDR3 extends over 15 amino acids.

The chain is built from TRBV30 and TRBJ2-2; D gene ambiguous. This CDR3 region has 12 residues. Germline values: CDR1 GTSNPN, CDR2 SVGIG (reference sequence). V gave up 1 base and J gave up 6 bases, with 6 bases separating them. The CDR3 DNA sequence: TGTGCCTGGAGTGCCGACTCCGGGGAGCTGTTTTTT. This gives the protein CAWSADSGELFF.

The V call is TRBV7-8, the J call TRBJ1-1, with TRBD1 as a possible D gene (6 bases). V was shortened by 7 bases and J by 1 base, with 13 bases between the two germline ends. The CDR3 sequence is 14 residues long. Germline V gene data show CDR1 as SGHVS and CDR2 as FQNEAQ. In DNA form, the CDR3 reads TGTGCCAGCAATAGGGGACACCCGAACACTGAAGCTTTCTTT. It codes for CASNRGHPNTEAFF.

The chain has TRBV30 and TRBJ1-5; TRBD1 aligns across 7 bases. The CDR3 runs 15 residues. CDR1 is GTSNPN, CDR2 SVGIG, per germline (reference sequence). J lost 4 bases, V lost 2 bases, and 8 bases had no gene match. CDR3 sequence: CAWSTGAGGNQPQHF. The CDR3 DNA reads as TGTGCCTGGAGTACCGGCGCAGGGGGTAATCAGCCCCAGCATTTT.

The V gene is TRBV7-2, the J gene TRBJ2-2; 12 positions agree with TRBD2. Germline V CDR1 and CDR2: SGHTA, FQGNSA. The CDR3 extends over 16 amino acids. Trimming cost V 5 bases and J 4 bases; bases outside gene matches: 5. The CDR3: CASSLGLAGPTGELFF. As DNA, the CDR3 is TGTGCCAGCAGCCTGGGACTAGCGGGTCCCACCGGGGAGCTGTTTTTT.

This clone was found a few times. The genes are TRBV30 and TRBJ2-7; TRBD1 agrees at 7 bases. Trimming at V came to 2 bases and at J to 7 bases, leaving 8 bases not matched to a gene. Germline CDR1 reads GTSNPN; CDR2 reads SVGIG (reference sequence). The CDR3 length is 13 residues. The CDR3 nucleotides are TGTGCCTGGAGTCTAGGGGGCGCAGGGGAGCAGTACTTC. Its translation: CAWSLGGAGEQYF.